This T cell receptor (beta chain) was retrieved from a study of T cell responses to AZD1222 COVID-19 vaccine. Overall study findings and caveats: Of the AZD1222 recipients, only 5 or 6 were seropositive at baseline. Close to half of spike-specific TCRs reportedly recognize unmutated variant regions. Clonal diversity was possibly underestimated; the donors were predominantly white British and more often female.

Sequenced by immunoSEQ multiplex PCR; TCRdb stores in-frame clones only, minus some. The sample holds fewer than 90,000 clones, around 90% seen once. About this clone itself: Its specificity is not known.

The germline CDR1 and CDR2 sequences are SGHAT and FQNNGV. The germline V and J ends were trimmed by 0 bases and 0 bases, with 9 bases remaining between them. The CDR3 totals 16 residues. The rearrangement links TRBV11-2 to TRBJ1-3; D is unresolved. The input for sequencing was peripheral blood, taken on day 0 of AZD1222 vaccination. The clonotype originates from an adult in good health. Here the CDR3 DNA reads TGTGCCAGCAGCTTAGAGGCAGACCCCTCTGGAAACACCATATATTTT. It encodes CASSLEADPSGNTIYF.